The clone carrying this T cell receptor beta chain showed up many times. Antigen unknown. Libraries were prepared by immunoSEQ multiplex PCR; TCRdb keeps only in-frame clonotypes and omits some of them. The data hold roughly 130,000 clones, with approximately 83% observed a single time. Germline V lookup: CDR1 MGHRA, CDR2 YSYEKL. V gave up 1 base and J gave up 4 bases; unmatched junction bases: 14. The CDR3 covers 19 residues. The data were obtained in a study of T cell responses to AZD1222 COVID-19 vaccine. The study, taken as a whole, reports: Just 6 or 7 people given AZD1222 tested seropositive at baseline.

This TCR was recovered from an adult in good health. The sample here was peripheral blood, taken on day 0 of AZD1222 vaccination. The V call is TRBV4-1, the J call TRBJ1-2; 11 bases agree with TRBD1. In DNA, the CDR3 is TGCGCCAGCAGCCAAGGGCTAGGACAGGGGGCGTGGTCCGTCTATGGCTACACCTTC. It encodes CASSQGLGQGAWSVYGYTF.